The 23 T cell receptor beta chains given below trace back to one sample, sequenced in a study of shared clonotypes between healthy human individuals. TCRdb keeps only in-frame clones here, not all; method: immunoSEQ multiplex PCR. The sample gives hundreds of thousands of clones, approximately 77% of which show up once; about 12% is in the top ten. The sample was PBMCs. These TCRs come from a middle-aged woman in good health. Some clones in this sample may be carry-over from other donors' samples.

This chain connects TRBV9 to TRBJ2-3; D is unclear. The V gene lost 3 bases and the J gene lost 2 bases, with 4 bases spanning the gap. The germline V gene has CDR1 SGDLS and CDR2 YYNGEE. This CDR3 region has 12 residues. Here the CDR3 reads CASSASTDTQYF. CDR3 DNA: TGTGCCAGCAGCGCCTCCACAGATACGCAGTATTTT.

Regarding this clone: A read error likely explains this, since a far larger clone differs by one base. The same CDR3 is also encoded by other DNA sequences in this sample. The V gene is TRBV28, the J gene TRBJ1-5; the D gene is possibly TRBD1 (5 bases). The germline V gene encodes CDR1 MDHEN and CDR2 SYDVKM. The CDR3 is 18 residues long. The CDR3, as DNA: TGTGCCAGCAGTTCTTACCCGATGACCCAGGGTAGAGATCAGCCCCAGCACTTT. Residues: CASSSYPMTQGRDQPQHF.

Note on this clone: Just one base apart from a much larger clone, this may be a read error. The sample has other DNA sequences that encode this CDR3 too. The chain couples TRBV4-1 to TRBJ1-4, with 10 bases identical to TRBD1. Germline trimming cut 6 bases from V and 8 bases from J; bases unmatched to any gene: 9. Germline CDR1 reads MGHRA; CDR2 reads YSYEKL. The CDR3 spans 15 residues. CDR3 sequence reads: CASSYRQGAKEKLFF. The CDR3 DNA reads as TGCGCCAGCAGTTACAGACAGGGGGCGAAAGAAAAACTGTTTTTT.

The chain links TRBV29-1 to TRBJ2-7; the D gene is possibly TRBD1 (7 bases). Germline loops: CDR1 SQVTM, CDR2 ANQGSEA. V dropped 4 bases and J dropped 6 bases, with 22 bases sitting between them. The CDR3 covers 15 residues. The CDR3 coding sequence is TGCAGCGTTGGGGTCGTCAGGGGGGCCTTTATCGAGCAGTACTTC. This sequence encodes CSVGVVRGAFIEQYF.

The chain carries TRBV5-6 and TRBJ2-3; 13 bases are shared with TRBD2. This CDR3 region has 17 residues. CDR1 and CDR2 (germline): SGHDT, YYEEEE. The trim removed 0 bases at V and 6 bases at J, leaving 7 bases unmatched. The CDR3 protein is CASSLGLAGGPSDTQYF. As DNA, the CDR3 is TGTGCCAGCAGCTTGGGACTAGCGGGAGGTCCATCCGATACGCAGTATTTT. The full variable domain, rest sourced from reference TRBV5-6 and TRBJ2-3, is DAGVTQSPTHLIKTRGQQVTLRCSPKSGHDTVSWYQQALGQGPQFIFQYYEEEERQRGNFPDRFSGHQFPNYSSELNVNALLLGDSALYLCASSLGLAGGPSDTQYFGPGTRLTVL.

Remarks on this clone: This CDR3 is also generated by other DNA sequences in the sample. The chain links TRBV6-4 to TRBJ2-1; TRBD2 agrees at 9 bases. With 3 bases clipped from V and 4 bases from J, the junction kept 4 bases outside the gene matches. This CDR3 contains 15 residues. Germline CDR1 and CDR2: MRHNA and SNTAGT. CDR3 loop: CASSDSGSSYNEQFF. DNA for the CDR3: TGTGCCAGCAGTGATAGCGGGAGTTCTTACAATGAGCAGTTCTTC.

The CDR3 is CASSLGQDYGYTF. CDR3 nucleotides: TGTGCCAGCAGCTTGGGACAAGACTATGGCTACACCTTC. The V and J genes are TRBV7-3 and TRBJ1-2; TRBD1 is a possible D gene (6 bases). There are 13 residues in the CDR3. Trimming pared 3 bases from V and 3 bases from J, leaving 8 bases between. Looked up from germline, CDR1 is SGHTA and CDR2 is FQGTGA. Complete variable domain (other parts from reference TRBV7-3 and TRBJ1-2): GAGVSQTPSNKVTEKGKYVELRCDPISGHTALYWYRQSLGQGPEFLIYFQGTGAADDSGLPNDRFFAVRPEGSVSTLKIQRTERGDSAVYLCASSLGQDYGYTFGSGTRLTVV.

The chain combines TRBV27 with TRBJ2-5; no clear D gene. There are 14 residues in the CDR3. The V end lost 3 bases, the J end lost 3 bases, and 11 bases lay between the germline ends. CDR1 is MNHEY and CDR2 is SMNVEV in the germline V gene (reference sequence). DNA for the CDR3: TGTGCCAGCAGTTTTGGTAGTAGTAAAGAGACCCAGTACTTC. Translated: CASSFGSSKETQYF.

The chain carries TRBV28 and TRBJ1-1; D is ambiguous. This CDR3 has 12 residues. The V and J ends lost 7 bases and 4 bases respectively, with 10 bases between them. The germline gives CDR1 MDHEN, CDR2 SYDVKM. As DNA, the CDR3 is TGTGCCAGCACCCCTCGGGGCACTGAAGCTTTCTTT. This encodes CASTPRGTEAFF.

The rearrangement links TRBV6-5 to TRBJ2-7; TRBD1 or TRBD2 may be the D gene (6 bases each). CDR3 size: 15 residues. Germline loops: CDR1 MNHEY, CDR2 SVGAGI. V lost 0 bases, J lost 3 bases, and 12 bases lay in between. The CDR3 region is CASSYSRRGNYEQYF. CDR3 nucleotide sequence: TGTGCCAGCAGTTACTCGAGGAGGGGGAACTACGAGCAGTACTTC.

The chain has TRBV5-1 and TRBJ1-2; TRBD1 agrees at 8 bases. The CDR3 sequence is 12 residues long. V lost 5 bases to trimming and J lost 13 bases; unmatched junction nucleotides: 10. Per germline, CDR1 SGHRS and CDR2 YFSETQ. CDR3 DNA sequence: TGCGCCAGCAGAACTGACAGGGGTTCAGGCACCTTC. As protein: CASRTDRGSGTF. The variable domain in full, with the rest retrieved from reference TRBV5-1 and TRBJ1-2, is KAGVTQTPRYLIKTRGQQVTLSCSPISGHRSVSWYQQTPGQGLQFLFEYFSETQRNKGNFPGRFSGRQFSNSRSEMNVSTLELGDSALYLCASRTDRGSGTFGSGTRLTVV.

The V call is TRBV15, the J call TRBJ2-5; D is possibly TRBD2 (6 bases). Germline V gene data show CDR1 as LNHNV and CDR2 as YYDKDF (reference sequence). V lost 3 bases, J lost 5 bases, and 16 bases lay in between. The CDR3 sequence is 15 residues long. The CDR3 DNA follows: TGTGCCACCAGCAGTAGTGTAGCGGCCCGCGAGACCCAGTACTTC. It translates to CATSSSVAARETQYF.

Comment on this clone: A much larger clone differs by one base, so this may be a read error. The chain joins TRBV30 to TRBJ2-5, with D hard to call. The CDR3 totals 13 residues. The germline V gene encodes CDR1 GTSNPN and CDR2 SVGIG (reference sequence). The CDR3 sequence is CAWSVGWQGTQYF. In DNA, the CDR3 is TGTGCCTGGAGTGTAGGGTGGCAAGGGACCCAGTACTTC. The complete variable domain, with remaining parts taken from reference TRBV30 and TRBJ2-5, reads SQTIHQWPATLVQPVGSPLSLECTVEGTSNPNLYWYRQAAGRGLQLLFYSVGIGQISSEVPQNLSASRPQDRQFILSSKKLLLSDSGFYLCAWSVGWQGTQYFGPGTRLLVL.

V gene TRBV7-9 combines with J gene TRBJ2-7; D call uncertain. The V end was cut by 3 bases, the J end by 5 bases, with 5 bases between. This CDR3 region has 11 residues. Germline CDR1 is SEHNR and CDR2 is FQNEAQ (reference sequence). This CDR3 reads CASSFTDEQYF. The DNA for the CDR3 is TGTGCCAGCAGCTTTACGGACGAGCAGTACTTC.

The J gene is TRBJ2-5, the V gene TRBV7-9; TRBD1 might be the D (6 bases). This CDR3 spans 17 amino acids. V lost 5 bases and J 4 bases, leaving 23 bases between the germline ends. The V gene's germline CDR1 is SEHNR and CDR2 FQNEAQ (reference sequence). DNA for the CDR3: TGTGCCAGCAGCCTGTCCCCCGGGACAAGGTTTGGAGAGACCCAGTACTTC. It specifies CASSLSPGTRFGETQYF. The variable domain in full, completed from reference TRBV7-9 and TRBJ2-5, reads DTGVSQNPRHKITKRGQNVTFRCDPISEHNRLYWYRQTLGQGPEFLTYFQNEAQLEKSRLLSDRFSAERPKGSFSTLEIQRTEQGDSAMYLCASSLSPGTRFGETQYFGPGTRLLVL.

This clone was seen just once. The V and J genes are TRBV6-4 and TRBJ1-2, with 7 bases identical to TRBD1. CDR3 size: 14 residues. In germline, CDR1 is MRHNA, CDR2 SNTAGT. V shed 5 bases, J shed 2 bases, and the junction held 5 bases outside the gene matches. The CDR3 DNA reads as TGTGCCAGCAGTCCCGACAGGGAGAACTATGGCTACACCTTC. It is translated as CASSPDRENYGYTF.

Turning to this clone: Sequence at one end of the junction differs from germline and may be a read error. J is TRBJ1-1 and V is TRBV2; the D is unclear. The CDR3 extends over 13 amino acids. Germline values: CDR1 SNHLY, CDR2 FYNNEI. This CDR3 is CASKADMSTGAFF. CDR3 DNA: TGTGCCAGCAAGGCAGACATGAGCACTGGAGCTTTCTTT.

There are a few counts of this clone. CDR3 loop: CASSFVRAYGYTF. DNA for the CDR3: TGTGCCAGCAGCTTTGTCCGGGCCTATGGCTACACCTTC. The J gene is TRBJ1-2, the V gene TRBV28; D not certain. The CDR3 totals 13 residues. CDR1 and CDR2 (germline): MDHEN, SYDVKM. V was pared by 6 bases and J by 4 bases, with 12 bases between.

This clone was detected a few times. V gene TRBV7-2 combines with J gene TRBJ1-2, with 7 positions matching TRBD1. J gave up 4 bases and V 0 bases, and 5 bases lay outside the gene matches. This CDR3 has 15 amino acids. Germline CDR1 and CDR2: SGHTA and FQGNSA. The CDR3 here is CASSLAGQAGYGYTF. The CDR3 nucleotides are TGTGCCAGCAGCTTAGCCGGACAGGCTGGCTATGGCTACACCTTC.

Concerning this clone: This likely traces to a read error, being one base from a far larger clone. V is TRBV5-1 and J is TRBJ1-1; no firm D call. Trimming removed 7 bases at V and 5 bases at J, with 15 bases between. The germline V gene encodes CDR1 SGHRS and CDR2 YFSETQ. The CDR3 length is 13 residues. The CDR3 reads CASGPTVGTEAFF. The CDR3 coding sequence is TGCGCCAGCGGCCCGACTGTGGGAACTGAAGCTTTCTTT.

The CDR3 loop is CASLGGRAGGANVLTF. CDR3 in DNA: TGTGCCAGCTTAGGAGGGCGGGCAGGTGGGGCCAACGTCCTGACTTTC. The V gene is TRBV28, the J gene TRBJ2-6, with D perhaps matching TRBD2 (6 bases). Germline V lookup: CDR1 MDHEN, CDR2 SYDVKM. V was shortened by 8 bases and J by 3 bases, with 17 bases between the two germline ends. This CDR3 contains 16 residues.

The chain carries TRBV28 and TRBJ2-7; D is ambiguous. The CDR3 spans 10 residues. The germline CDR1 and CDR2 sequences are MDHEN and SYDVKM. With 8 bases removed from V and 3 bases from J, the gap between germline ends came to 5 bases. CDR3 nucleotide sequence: TGTGCCAGCGCACTCTACGAGCAGTACTTC. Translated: CASALYEQYF. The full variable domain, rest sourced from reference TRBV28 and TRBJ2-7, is DVKVTQSSRYLVKRTGEKVFLECVQDMDHENMFWYRQDPGLGLRLIYFSYDVKMKEKGDIPEGYSVSREKKERFSLILESASTNQTSMYLCASALYEQYFGPGTRLTVT.

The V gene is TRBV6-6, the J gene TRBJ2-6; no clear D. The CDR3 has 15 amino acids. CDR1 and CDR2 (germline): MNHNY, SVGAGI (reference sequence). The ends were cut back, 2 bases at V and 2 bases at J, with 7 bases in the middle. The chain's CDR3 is CASSYGVPGANVLTF. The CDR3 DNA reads TGTGCCAGCAGTTACGGGGTTCCTGGGGCCAACGTCCTGACTTTC.